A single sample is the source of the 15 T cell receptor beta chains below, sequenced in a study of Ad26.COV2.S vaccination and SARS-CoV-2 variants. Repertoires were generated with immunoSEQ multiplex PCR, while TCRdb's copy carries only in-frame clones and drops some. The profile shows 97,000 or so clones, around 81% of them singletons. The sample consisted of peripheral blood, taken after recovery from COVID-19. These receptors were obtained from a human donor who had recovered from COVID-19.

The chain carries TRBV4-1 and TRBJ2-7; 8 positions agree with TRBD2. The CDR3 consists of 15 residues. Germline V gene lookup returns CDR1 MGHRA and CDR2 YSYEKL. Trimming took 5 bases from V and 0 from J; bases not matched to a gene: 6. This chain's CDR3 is CASSSRLAISYEQYF. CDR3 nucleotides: TGCGCCAGCAGCTCCCGACTAGCGATCTCCTACGAGCAGTACTTC.

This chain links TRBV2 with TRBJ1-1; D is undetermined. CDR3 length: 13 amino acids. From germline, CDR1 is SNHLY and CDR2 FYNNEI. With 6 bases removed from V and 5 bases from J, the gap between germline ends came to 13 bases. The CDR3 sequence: CASSANGETEAFF. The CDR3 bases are TGTGCCAGCAGCGCTAACGGGGAAACTGAAGCTTTCTTT. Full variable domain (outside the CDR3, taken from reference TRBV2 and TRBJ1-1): EPEVTQTPSHQVTQMGQEVILRCVPISNHLYFYWYRQILGQKVEFLVSFYNNEISEKSEIFDDQFSVERPDGSNFTLKIRSTKLEDSAMYFCASSANGETEAFFGQGTRLTVV.

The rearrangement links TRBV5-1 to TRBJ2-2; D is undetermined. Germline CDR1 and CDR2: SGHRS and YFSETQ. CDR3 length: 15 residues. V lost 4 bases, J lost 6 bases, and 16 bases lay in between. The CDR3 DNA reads TGCGCCAGCAGCCCAGGACCTGCGGAATCCGGGGAGCTGTTTTTT. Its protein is CASSPGPAESGELFF.

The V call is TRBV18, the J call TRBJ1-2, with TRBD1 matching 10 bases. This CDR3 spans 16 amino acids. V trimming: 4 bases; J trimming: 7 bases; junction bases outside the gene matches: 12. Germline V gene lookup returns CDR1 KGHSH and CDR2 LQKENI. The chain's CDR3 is CASSLRLRDRGAGYTF. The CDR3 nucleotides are TGTGCCAGCTCACTAAGGTTGCGGGACAGGGGTGCTGGCTACACCTTC.

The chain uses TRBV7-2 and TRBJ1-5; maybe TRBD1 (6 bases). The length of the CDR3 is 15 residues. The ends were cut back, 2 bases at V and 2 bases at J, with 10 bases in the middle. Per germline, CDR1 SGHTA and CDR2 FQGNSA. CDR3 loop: CASSLWAGGNQPQHF. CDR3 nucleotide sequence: TGTGCCAGCAGCTTATGGGCAGGGGGCAATCAGCCCCAGCATTTT.

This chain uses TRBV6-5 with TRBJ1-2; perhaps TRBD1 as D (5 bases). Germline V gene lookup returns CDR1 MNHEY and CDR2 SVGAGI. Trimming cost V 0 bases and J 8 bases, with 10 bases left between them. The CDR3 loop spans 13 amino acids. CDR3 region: CASSYSRGEGYTF. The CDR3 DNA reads TGTGCCAGCAGTTACTCGAGAGGGGAAGGCTACACCTTC.

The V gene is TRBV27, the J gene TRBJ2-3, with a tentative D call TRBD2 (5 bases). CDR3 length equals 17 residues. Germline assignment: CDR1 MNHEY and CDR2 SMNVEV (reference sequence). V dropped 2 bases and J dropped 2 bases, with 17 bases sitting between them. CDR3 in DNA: TGTGCCAGCAGTTTAATAGGAGGCCGAGACCACACAGATACGCAGTATTTT. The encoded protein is CASSLIGGRDHTDTQYF.

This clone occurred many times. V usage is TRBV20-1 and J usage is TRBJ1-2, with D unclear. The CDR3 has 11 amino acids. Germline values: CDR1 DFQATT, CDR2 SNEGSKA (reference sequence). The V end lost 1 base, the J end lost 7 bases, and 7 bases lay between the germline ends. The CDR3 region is CSARGRSGYTF. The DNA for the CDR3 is TGCAGTGCTAGAGGACGTTCTGGCTACACCTTC.

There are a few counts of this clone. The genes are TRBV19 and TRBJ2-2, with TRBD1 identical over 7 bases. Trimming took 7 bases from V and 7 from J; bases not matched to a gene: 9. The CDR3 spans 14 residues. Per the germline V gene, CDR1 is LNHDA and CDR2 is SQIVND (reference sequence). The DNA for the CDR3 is TGTGCCAGTAAAGGGGGCGCGAATAACGGGGAGCTGTTTTTT. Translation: CASKGGANNGELFF.

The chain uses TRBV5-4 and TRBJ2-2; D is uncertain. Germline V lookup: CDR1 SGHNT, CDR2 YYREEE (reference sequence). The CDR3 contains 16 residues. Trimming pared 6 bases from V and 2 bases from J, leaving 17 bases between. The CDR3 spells CASTHAQAGNTGELFF. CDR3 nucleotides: TGTGCCAGCACCCATGCTCAAGCCGGAAACACCGGGGAGCTGTTTTTT.

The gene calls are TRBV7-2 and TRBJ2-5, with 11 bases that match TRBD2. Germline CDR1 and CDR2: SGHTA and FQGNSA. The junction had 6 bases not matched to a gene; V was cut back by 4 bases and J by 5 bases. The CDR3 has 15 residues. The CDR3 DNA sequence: TGTGCCAGCAGCTGGGTAGCGGGGGGGGCGGAGACCCAGTACTTC. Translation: CASSWVAGGAETQYF.

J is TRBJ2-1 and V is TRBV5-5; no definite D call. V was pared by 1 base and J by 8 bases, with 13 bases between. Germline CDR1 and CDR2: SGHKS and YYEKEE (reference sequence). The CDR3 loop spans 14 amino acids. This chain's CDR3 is CASSLRVGSDEQFF. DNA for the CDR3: TGTGCCAGCAGCTTGAGGGTAGGTTCGGATGAGCAGTTCTTC.

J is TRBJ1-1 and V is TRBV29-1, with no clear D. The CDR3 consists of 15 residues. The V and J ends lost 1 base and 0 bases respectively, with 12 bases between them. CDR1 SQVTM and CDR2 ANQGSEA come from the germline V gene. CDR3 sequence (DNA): TGCAGCGTTGAAGGTGAGACGGGGATGAACACTGAAGCTTTCTTT. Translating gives CSVEGETGMNTEAFF.

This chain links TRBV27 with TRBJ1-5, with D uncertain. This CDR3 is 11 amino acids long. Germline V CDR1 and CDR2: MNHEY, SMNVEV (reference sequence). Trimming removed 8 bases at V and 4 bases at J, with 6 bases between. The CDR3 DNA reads TGTGCCAGCGGCTTTAATCAGCCCCAGCATTTT. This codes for CASGFNQPQHF.

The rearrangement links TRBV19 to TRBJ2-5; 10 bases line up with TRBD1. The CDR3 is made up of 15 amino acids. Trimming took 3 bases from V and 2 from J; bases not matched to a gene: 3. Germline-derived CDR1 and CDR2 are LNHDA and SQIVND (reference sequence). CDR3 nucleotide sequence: TGTGCCAGTAGTATTACGGGACAGGGGCAAGAGACCCAGTACTTC. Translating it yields CASSITGQGQETQYF.